Below, one T cell receptor (beta chain) is given with its context. Its target is unknown. Some clones are missing from TCRdb's copy, which holds only in-frame ones; the method was immunoSEQ multiplex PCR. The sample yields some 10,000 clones, roughly nine tenths seen once. This entry belongs to a study of graft-versus-host responses after intestinal transplantation. Indicated time point: postoperative day 105 after intestinal transplantation (dayNNNN = postoperative day). Trimming at V came to 3 bases and at J to 4 bases, leaving 3 bases not matched to a gene. The CDR3 loop spans 14 amino acids. Germline V gives CDR1 MDHEN, CDR2 SYDVKM. Study observations and caveats: GvH clonotypes were identified within recipient marrow, with a subset emerging first in ileum or blood. Declines in HvG clones occurring early post-transplant were associated with peak circulating GvH clone levels. Graft-donor T cell macrochimerism in patients accompanied high graft-versus-host to host-versus-graft clonal ratios in allografts.

The chain is built from TRBV28 and TRBJ2-3, with 8 bases matching TRBD2. The clonotype comes from a human patient who received an intestinal transplant, so some T cells may come from the graft donor. Sequenced here: PBMCs, sampled 105 days after intestinal transplantation. In DNA, the CDR3 is TGTGCCAGCAGTTTTACCGGGAGGGCAGATACGCAGTATTTT. Translated, it gives CASSFTGRADTQYF.